This T cell receptor beta chain was captured by sequencing in a study of cytomegalovirus exposure and HLA in healthy donors. On the study more broadly: Of roughly 400 genotyped donors, more than 75% clustered with self-reported Caucasian donors.

Each donor's status was that of a healthy bone marrow donor. Study outcomes and limitations: The study designated fewer than 200 TCR beta chains cytomegalovirus-associated. TCR beta sequences numbering roughly 16,000 were associated with HLA alleles at 0.05 false discovery rate in a later analysis.

This PCR relied on a set of 60 Vbeta primers and 13 Jbeta primers. Profiling relied on immunoSEQ multiplex PCR, and the TCRdb table lists in-frame clones only, not all of them. The table shows around 150,000 clones, with roughly four fifths occurring only once. The CDR3 loop spans 14 amino acids. Germline loops: CDR1 ENHRY, CDR2 SYGVKD. The V end lost 6 bases, the J end lost 3 bases, and 12 bases lay between the germline ends. Comments on this clone: Its matching antigen is unknown.

The V gene is TRBV10-3, the J gene TRBJ2-1, with a tentative D call TRBD1 (6 bases). Sequencing was performed on PBMCs. The receptor's source is a man aged 25 to 45 in good health and CMV-seronegative. The CDR3 region is CAIRGQGDYNEQFF. For the CDR3, the DNA is TGTGCCATCAGGGGACAAGGCGACTACAATGAGCAGTTCTTC.